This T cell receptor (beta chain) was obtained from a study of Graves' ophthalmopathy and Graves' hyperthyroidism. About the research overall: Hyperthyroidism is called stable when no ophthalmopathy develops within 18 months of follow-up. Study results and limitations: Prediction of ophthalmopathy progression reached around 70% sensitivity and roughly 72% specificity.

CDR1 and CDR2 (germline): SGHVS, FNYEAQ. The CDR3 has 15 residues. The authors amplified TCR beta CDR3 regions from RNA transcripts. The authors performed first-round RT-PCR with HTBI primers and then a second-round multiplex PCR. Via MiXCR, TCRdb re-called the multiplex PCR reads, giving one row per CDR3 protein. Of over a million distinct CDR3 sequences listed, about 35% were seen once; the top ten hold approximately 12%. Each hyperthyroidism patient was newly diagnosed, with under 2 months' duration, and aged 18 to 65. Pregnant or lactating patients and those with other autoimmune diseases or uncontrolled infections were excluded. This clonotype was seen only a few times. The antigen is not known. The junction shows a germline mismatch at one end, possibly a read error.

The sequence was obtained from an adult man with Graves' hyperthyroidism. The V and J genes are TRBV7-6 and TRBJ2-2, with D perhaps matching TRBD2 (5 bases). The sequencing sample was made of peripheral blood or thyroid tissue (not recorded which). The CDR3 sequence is CASSQEWGVPGELFF. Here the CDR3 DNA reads TGCGCCAGCAGCCAAGAGTGGGGAGTCCCCGGGGAGCTGTTTTTT.